The 22 T cell receptor beta chains below all came from one sample that was sequenced in a study of vaccination effects on CD4 cells after COVID-19. The data were produced by immunoSEQ multiplex PCR, yet TCRdb's version contains in-frame clones alone and is incomplete. The sample has 15,000 or so clones; 78% are singletons. For these receptors, no antigen is known. ViraFEST used viral peptide pools to expand antigen-specific CD4+ T cells before sequencing. Culturing for about 10 days preceded CD4+ T cell isolation. Sometime from March through December 2020, the person acquired a SARS-CoV-2 infection that PCR confirmed. Every participant took two doses of the BNT162b2 or mRNA-1273 vaccine. The material was CD4+ T cells from PBMCs cultured with HCoV-NL63 spike peptides, obtained after COVID-19 vaccination. These TCRs come from a human donor who had a prior SARS-CoV-2 infection.

The chain is built from TRBV25-1 and TRBJ1-2; D might be TRBD1 (5 bases). Trimming pared 9 bases from V and 5 bases from J, leaving 16 bases between. Germline-derived CDR1 and CDR2 are MGHDK and SYGVNS. The CDR3 has 13 residues. Here the CDR3 reads CASPGGGLYGYTF. The CDR3 nucleotides are TGTGCCAGTCCCGGGGGGGGTTTGTATGGCTACACCTTC.

V is TRBV3-1 (or the pseudogene TRBV3-2) and J is TRBJ1-2; D is unresolved. Germline CDR1 LGHDT, CDR2 YNNKEL (reference sequence). The CDR3 is 14 amino acids. Trimming left V 2 bases short and J 4 bases short, with 11 bases between. The chain's CDR3 is CASSQTVGSYGYTF. The CDR3 region has the DNA TGTGCCAGCAGCCAAACAGTAGGAAGCTATGGCTACACCTTC.

This clone was found once. This chain links TRBV5-1 with TRBJ2-3, with D tentatively TRBD2 (5 bases). The CDR3 runs 14 residues. The germline V and J ends were trimmed by 1 base and 2 bases, with 8 bases remaining between them. Germline V gene data show CDR1 as SGHRS and CDR2 as YFSETQ. For the CDR3, the DNA is TGCGCCAGCAGCTTGATGGACTCCACAGATACGCAGTATTTT. Translated, it gives CASSLMDSTDTQYF.

The V gene is TRBV7-2, the J gene TRBJ2-3, with D possibly matching TRBD2 (5 bases). V was shortened by 3 bases and J by 9 bases, with 10 bases between the two germline ends. Germline CDR1 and CDR2: SGHTA and FQGNSA. The CDR3 spans 12 residues. The CDR3 spells CASSFEGATQYF. The DNA for the CDR3 is TGTGCCAGCAGCTTTGAGGGAGCGACGCAGTATTTT. Full variable domain (rest looked up from reference TRBV7-2 and TRBJ2-3): GAGVSQSPSNKVTEKGKDVELRCDPISGHTALYWYRQSLGQGLEFLIYFQGNSAPDKSGLPSDRFSAERTGGSVSTLTIQRTQQEDSAVYLCASSFEGATQYFGPGTRLTVL.

The chain combines TRBV12-3 or TRBV12-4 with TRBJ1-1; D may be TRBD1 (6 bases). V shed 4 bases and J shed 10 bases, with 16 bases lying between them. The CDR3 is 13 residues long. CDR3 protein: CASSYLGGARAFF. The DNA of the CDR3 is TGTGCCAGCAGTTACCTGGGGGGGGCGAGAGCTTTCTTT.

J is TRBJ2-1 and V is TRBV13; possible D gene TRBD2, 7 bases. Germline-derived CDR1 and CDR2 are PRHDT and FYEKMQ (reference sequence). The CDR3 totals 16 residues. Deletions cut 4 bases from V and 6 bases from J, with 19 bases between. The CDR3 DNA reads as TGTGCCAGCAGCTCTCCCCCACGGGGGGCCTCCAATGAGCAGTTCTTC. This encodes CASSSPPRGASNEQFF.

The CDR3 protein is CASSPVAGQPQHF. The CDR3 DNA reads TGTGCCAGCAGCCCGGTGGCGGGACAGCCCCAGCATTTT. The rearrangement uses TRBV27 and TRBJ1-5; D not resolved. The V gene's germline CDR1 is MNHEY and CDR2 SMNVEV (reference sequence). This CDR3 region has 13 residues. Trimming took 6 bases from V and 7 from J, leaving 13 bases between them.

This clone has just a few counts. V usage is TRBV9 and J usage is TRBJ2-1; 7 bases agree with TRBD2. The CDR3 is 15 residues long. J lost 12 bases, V lost 0 bases, and 12 bases had no gene match. Germline V gene sequence: CDR1 SGDLS, CDR2 YYNGEE. CDR3 coding DNA: TGTGCCAGCAGCGTAGCCAGCGGGAAAGGGTCTTGGCAGTTCTTC. Protein: CASSVASGKGSWQFF.

V is TRBV5-6 and J is TRBJ2-2, with D unclear. This CDR3 contains 15 residues. Between the trimmed V and J ends, which lost 4 bases and 5 bases, there was a span of 15 bases. Germline values: CDR1 SGHDT, CDR2 YYEEEE. Here the CDR3 reads CASSRPPGWTGELFF. CDR3 nucleotide sequence: TGTGCCAGCAGCCGGCCCCCTGGGTGGACCGGGGAGCTGTTTTTT.

This sequence joins TRBV6-2 or TRBV6-3 and TRBJ1-4; 7 nucleotides line up with TRBD1. Per the germline V gene, CDR1 is MNHEY and CDR2 is SVGEGT. The length of the CDR3 is 15 residues. V lost 0 bases, J lost 4 bases, and 2 bases stayed unmatched. As DNA, the CDR3 is TGTGCCAGCAGTTACTCCGACAGGGATAATGAAAAACTGTTTTTT. Its protein is CASSYSDRDNEKLFF.

This chain joins TRBV9 and TRBJ2-3; 10 positions match TRBD2. This CDR3 spans 15 amino acids. Germline CDR1 is SGDLS and CDR2 is YYNGEE. V lost 4 bases, J lost 6 bases, and 8 bases stayed unmatched. This CDR3 is CASSLGSGGGDTQYF. The CDR3 DNA reads TGTGCCAGCAGCTTAGGAAGCGGGGGGGGCGATACGCAGTATTTT.

The V and J genes are TRBV13 and TRBJ2-5, with a tentative D call TRBD1 (6 bases). The CDR3 runs 13 residues. Germline CDR1 PRHDT, CDR2 FYEKMQ (reference sequence). The V gene lost 1 base and the J gene lost 4 bases, with 7 bases spanning the gap. Here the CDR3 reads CASSLEGGETQYF. CDR3 DNA: TGTGCCAGCAGCTTAGAAGGGGGAGAGACCCAGTACTTC.

V and J are TRBV7-2 and TRBJ2-2; D gene unclear. Looked up from germline, CDR1 is SGHTA and CDR2 is FQGNSA. The CDR3 sequence is 14 residues long. With 3 bases removed from V and 6 bases from J, the gap between germline ends came to 11 bases. DNA for the CDR3: TGTGCCAGCAGCTTCGACCATAACCCCGGGGAGCTGTTTTTT. This codes for CASSFDHNPGELFF.

This clone was seen a handful of times. J is TRBJ2-1 and V is TRBV2; either TRBD1 or TRBD2 may fit D (5 bases each). CDR1 and CDR2 (germline): SNHLY, FYNNEI. The CDR3 contains 17 residues. Trimming removed 8 bases from V and 0 bases from J, with 20 bases in between. The CDR3 region is CASGLTEGRSSYNEQFF. CDR3 DNA: TGTGCCAGCGGCCTCACCGAGGGGAGAAGCTCCTACAATGAGCAGTTCTTC. Using reference TRBV2 and TRBJ2-1 for the parts outside the CDR3, the full variable domain is EPEVTQTPSHQVTQMGQEVILRCVPISNHLYFYWYRQILGQKVEFLVSFYNNEISEKSEIFDDQFSVERPDGSNFTLKIRSTKLEDSAMYFCASGLTEGRSSYNEQFFGPGTRLTVL.

The rearrangement links TRBV11-3 to TRBJ1-1; 7 bases fit TRBD1. V trimming: 0 bases; J trimming: 1 base; junction bases outside the gene matches: 8. Germline CDR1 reads SGHNT; CDR2 reads YENEEA. CDR3 size: 17 residues. CDR3 sequence (DNA): TGTGCCAGCAGCTTAGAGGGATGGGGACAGCAGAACACTGAAGCTTTCTTT. This translates into CASSLEGWGQQNTEAFF.

This sequence joins TRBV7-6 and TRBJ1-1; a weak D match, TRBD1 (6 bases). Germline CDR1 reads SGHVS; CDR2 reads FNYEAQ. Trimming removed 5 bases at V and 4 bases at J, with 17 bases between. This CDR3 region has 15 residues. The CDR3 bases are TGTGCCAGCAGCAGACAGGCGTCTACGGGCACTGAAGCTTTCTTT. This codes for CASSRQASTGTEAFF.

The count of this clone is one. The chain has TRBV20-1 and TRBJ2-3; D perhaps matches TRBD2 (6 bases). The CDR3 totals 14 residues. V lost 3 bases to trimming and J lost 3 bases, with 13 bases between them. Germline CDR1 is DFQATT and CDR2 is SNEGSKA (reference sequence). The CDR3, as DNA: TGCAGTGCTAGTCACGGGAGAGGGACAGATACGCAGTATTTT. Protein sequence: CSASHGRGTDTQYF.

A single count supports this clone. The rearrangement joins TRBV7-6 to TRBJ2-2; TRBD1 aligns across 11 bases. CDR3 size: 15 residues. CDR1 and CDR2 (germline): SGHVS, FNYEAQ. The V gene end was trimmed by 4 bases and the J gene end by 5 bases; junction bases not matched to a gene: 3. CDR3 sequence: CASSSWDRGTGELFF. The DNA of the CDR3 is TGTGCCAGCAGCTCATGGGACAGGGGGACCGGGGAGCTGTTTTTT.

The V and J genes are TRBV11-1 and TRBJ2-1; D is undetermined. Trimming took off 1 base at V and 9 bases at J, with 7 bases between the two ends. The germline V gene encodes CDR1 SGHAT and CDR2 FQDESV (reference sequence). The CDR3 is 12 residues long. The CDR3 region is CASSLVSGEQFF. For the CDR3, the DNA is TGTGCCAGCAGCTTAGTAAGTGGTGAGCAGTTCTTC.

The J gene is TRBJ2-3, the V gene TRBV4-1; TRBD1 matches 7 bases. V lost 4 bases to trimming and J lost 3 bases; unmatched junction nucleotides: 7. CDR3 length: 15 residues. Germline V lookup: CDR1 MGHRA, CDR2 YSYEKL. The CDR3 DNA follows: TGCGCCAGCAGCCGCAGACAGGGTTGGACAGATACGCAGTATTTT. Amino acids: CASSRRQGWTDTQYF.

The CDR3 reads CASRADRGTDTQYF. DNA of the CDR3: TGTGCCAGTAGGGCGGACAGGGGTACAGATACGCAGTATTTT. The V call is TRBV19, the J call TRBJ2-3; TRBD1 matches 9 bases. Germline V CDR1 and CDR2: LNHDA, SQIVND (reference sequence). Losses at the gene ends were 6 bases for V and 3 bases for J; bases not matched to a gene: 4. CDR3 length: 14 amino acids.

This chain uses TRBV6-4 with TRBJ1-1; maybe TRBD1 (5 bases). Per the germline V gene, CDR1 is MRHNA and CDR2 is SNTAGT. The CDR3 is 12 amino acids. Trimming cost V 6 bases and J 6 bases, with 11 bases left between them. CDR3 residues: CASRTVSAEAFF. The CDR3 DNA sequence: TGTGCCAGCAGGACAGTATCCGCTGAAGCTTTCTTT.